The 21 T cell receptor beta chains in this list originate from one sample, sequenced in a study of blood T cells in healthy people across ages. Next came a second PCR, run for about 7 to 12 cycles, which used a sample-barcoded 5' primer along with a J-beta primer mix. In TCRdb, the 5' RACE reads were re-called with MiXCR into one record per CDR3 protein. The sample shows around 650,000 distinct CDR3 sequences, roughly 41% of them seen only once. The sequenced material came from blood. The source is a man at least 80 years old in good health.

V is TRBV20-1 and J is TRBJ2-5, with TRBD2 matching over 9 bases. Judging by the DNA end, TRBJ2-7 fits better; the J call may be wrong. The CDR3 runs 14 residues. Germline V gene data show CDR1 as DFQATT and CDR2 as SNEGSKA (reference sequence). As DNA, the CDR3 is TGCAGTGCTAGTCGGGGACTAGCAACTCACGAGCAGTACTTC. Protein sequence: CSASRGLATHEQYF.

This clonotype was counted between two and nine times. The rearrangement joins TRBV29-1 to TRBJ2-7, with 10 positions matching TRBD1. This CDR3 spans 13 amino acids. With 4 bases clipped from V and 2 bases from J, the junction kept 2 bases outside the gene matches. Germline CDR1 SQVTM, CDR2 ANQGSEA. Written as DNA, the CDR3 is TGCAGCGTTGGGGGGACAGGGGCCTACGAGCAGTACTTC. This gives the protein CSVGGTGAYEQYF.

This chain uses TRBV5-6 with TRBJ2-3, with a weak D call TRBD1 (5 bases). Germline V gene sequence: CDR1 SGHDT, CDR2 YYEEEE. With 0 bases removed from V and 0 bases from J, the gap between germline ends came to 8 bases. The CDR3 totals 15 residues. For the CDR3, the DNA is TGTGCCAGCAGCTTGGGGGGCAGGAGCACAGATACGCAGTATTTT. This encodes CASSLGGRSTDTQYF. The complete variable domain, with remaining parts taken from reference TRBV5-6 and TRBJ2-3, reads DAGVTQSPTHLIKTRGQQVTLRCSPKSGHDTVSWYQQALGQGPQFIFQYYEEEERQRGNFPDRFSGHQFPNYSSELNVNALLLGDSALYLCASSLGGRSTDTQYFGPGTRLTVL.

This chain connects TRBV6-1 to TRBJ1-2, with 7 bases that match TRBD1. The CDR3 has 16 amino acids. The V gene end was trimmed by 0 bases and the J gene end by 4 bases; junction bases not matched to a gene: 8. Germline V gene lookup returns CDR1 MNHNS and CDR2 SASEGT. The CDR3 protein is CASSEAGGTASYGYTF. As DNA, the CDR3 is TGTGCCAGCAGTGAAGCGGGGGGGACAGCCTCCTATGGCTACACCTTC.

This clonotype has a handful of counts. The chain links TRBV20-1 to TRBJ1-2; D is possibly TRBD1 (5 bases). The CDR3 is made up of 13 amino acids. The germline gives CDR1 DFQATT, CDR2 SNEGSKA (reference sequence). Trimming left V 0 bases short and J 13 bases short, with 18 bases between. Here the CDR3 reads CSARDSSRDLPTF. Here the CDR3 DNA reads TGCAGTGCTAGAGATTCCTCTCGGGACCTTCCCACCTTC.

Points on this clonotype: A read error may produce the germline difference seen at one junction end. This chain links TRBV11-3 with TRBJ2-3; 7 bases match TRBD2. The CDR3 is made up of 17 amino acids. Looked up from germline, CDR1 is SGHNT and CDR2 is YENEEA. CDR3 sequence: CAGSLAGTTSSTDTQYF. The CDR3 coding sequence is TGTGCCGGCAGCTTAGCCGGGACTACCTCTAGCACAGATACGCAGTATTTT.

The rearrangement links TRBV4-3 to TRBJ2-2; D call uncertain. Trimming cost V 1 base and J 4 bases, with 7 bases left between them. The CDR3 covers 14 residues. The V gene's germline CDR1 is LGHNA and CDR2 YSLEER. CDR3 loop: CASSQVVSTGELFF. Written as DNA, the CDR3 is TGCGCCAGCAGCCAAGTGGTCAGCACCGGGGAGCTGTTTTTT.

The V call is TRBV29-1, the J call TRBJ1-2; 7 bases align to TRBD1. From germline, CDR1 is SQVTM and CDR2 ANQGSEA. V was clipped by 3 bases and J by 7 bases; unmatched bases: 11. The CDR3 contains 14 residues. Here the CDR3 reads CSVEVMDRRGGYTF. The CDR3 DNA is TGCAGCGTTGAGGTTATGGACAGGAGGGGTGGCTACACCTTC.

In the case of this clonotype: A clone one base away is much larger, so this may be a read error. The genes are TRBV29-1 and TRBJ2-3, with D perhaps TRBD1 or TRBD2 (5 bases each). Trimming removed 0 bases at V and 6 bases at J, with 19 bases between. The CDR3 length is 16 residues. Germline V gene data show CDR1 as SQVTM and CDR2 as ANQGSEA. The CDR3 DNA reads TGCAGCGTTGAAGATGACGCTATAGGCTGGGGGGATACGCAGTATTTT. Translating it yields CSVEDDAIGWGDTQYF.

Ten or more counts support this clonotype. DNA for the CDR3: TGCAGCGCCGTAAACTCTCAGGGTGGTGAGCAGTTCTTC. Translated: CSAVNSQGGEQFF. The chain is built from TRBV29-1 and TRBJ2-1, with D perhaps TRBD1 (5 bases). Looked up from germline, CDR1 is SQVTM and CDR2 is ANQGSEA. This CDR3 region has 13 residues. V was cut by 7 bases and J by 9 bases, with 19 bases left in between.

As for this clonotype: A much larger clone sits a single nucleotide away, making a read error possible. This sequence joins TRBV6-2 or TRBV6-3 and TRBJ2-1; tentatively, D is TRBD1 or TRBD2 (5 bases each). Germline-derived CDR1 and CDR2 are MNHEY and SVGEGT. V shed 5 bases and J shed 0 bases, with 14 bases lying between them. The CDR3 consists of 16 residues. CDR3: CASSPWGCGSYNEQFF. The CDR3 nucleotides are TGTGCCAGCAGTCCGTGGGGGTGTGGCTCCTACAATGAGCAGTTCTTC.

There are a few counts of this clonotype. The chain is built from TRBV6-1 and TRBJ1-2; D may be TRBD1 (6 bases). V lost 0 bases and J 3 bases, leaving 11 bases between the germline ends. The length of the CDR3 is 15 residues. The germline V gene has CDR1 MNHNS and CDR2 SASEGT. The CDR3 loop reads CASSEAVGQYYGYTF. In DNA, the CDR3 is TGTGCCAGCAGTGAAGCTGTAGGACAGTACTATGGCTACACCTTC.

The sample holds one count of this clonotype. The junction and the germline gene differ at one end; a read error may be behind it. The chain couples TRBV6-1 to TRBJ2-4; 7 nucleotides align to TRBD1. Germline V CDR1 and CDR2: MNHNS, SASEGT. This CDR3 spans 20 amino acids. CDR3 nucleotides: TGTGTCAGCAGTCCCCCAACCGGGACAGCCACTTCACTAGCCAAAAACATTCAGTACTTC. Encoded protein: CVSSPPTGTATSLAKNIQYF.

This chain uses TRBV4-3 with TRBJ1-4, with D perhaps matching TRBD1 (6 bases). Looked up from germline, CDR1 is LGHNA and CDR2 is YSLEER. V was pared by 3 bases and J by 7 bases, with 18 bases between. CDR3 size: 16 residues. The CDR3 protein is CASSQRGRGGFEKLFF. DNA of the CDR3: TGCGCCAGCAGCCAGAGGGGCAGGGGAGGATTTGAAAAACTGTTTTTT.

The chain recombines TRBV3-1 with TRBJ2-5, with D perhaps being TRBD1 or TRBD2 (5 bases each). The CDR3 covers 12 residues. V shed 5 bases and J shed 7 bases, with 11 bases lying between them. Germline loops: CDR1 LGHDT, CDR2 YNNKEL (reference sequence). The CDR3 spells CASSYRGGTQYF. The CDR3 DNA follows: TGTGCCAGCAGCTACCGGGGCGGGACCCAGTACTTC.

V and J are TRBV7-6 and TRBJ2-3, with D unresolved. Per the germline V gene, CDR1 is SGHVS and CDR2 is FNYEAQ. Trimming removed 0 bases from V and 4 bases from J, with 2 bases in between. The CDR3 covers 12 residues. CDR3 residues: CASSLASDTQYF. CDR3 DNA sequence: TGTGCCAGCAGCTTAGCTTCAGATACGCAGTATTTT.

The chain links TRBV3-1 to TRBJ2-1; no reliable D call. CDR1 and CDR2 (germline): LGHDT, YNNKEL (reference sequence). The germline V and J ends were trimmed by 2 bases and 0 bases, with 11 bases remaining between them. The CDR3 is 16 amino acids. CDR3 nucleotides: TGTGCCAGCAGCCAAACTGACCGTGCCTCCTACAATGAGCAGTTCTTC. This sequence encodes CASSQTDRASYNEQFF.

The chain links TRBV6-1 to TRBJ2-3, with 13 positions matching TRBD2. This CDR3 comprises 17 residues. Trimming removed 7 bases from V and 3 bases from J; junction bases left unmatched: 10. Per germline, CDR1 MNHNS and CDR2 SASEGT. CDR3 in amino acids: CASIGLAGAIRTDTQYF. The CDR3 nucleotides read TGTGCCAGCATCGGACTAGCGGGGGCGATCCGGACAGATACGCAGTATTTT.

The chain links TRBV6-2 or TRBV6-3 to TRBJ2-7; a weak D match, TRBD1 (5 bases). Germline V CDR1 and CDR2: MNHEY, SVGEGT. The ends were cut back, 6 bases at V and 7 bases at J, with 7 bases in the middle. The CDR3 totals 10 residues. The CDR3 bases are TGTGCCAGCAGCCCAGGGGAGCAGTACTTC. Translating it yields CASSPGEQYF.

This rearrangement joins TRBV6-2 or TRBV6-3 to TRBJ2-5, with 10 bases that match TRBD2. V dropped 2 bases and J dropped 5; count of bases not matched to a gene: 5. The CDR3 loop spans 15 amino acids. Germline V gene lookup returns CDR1 MNHEY and CDR2 SVGEGT. The CDR3 bases are TGTGCCAGCAGTTACCTAGCGGGAGTTCTCGAGACCCAGTACTTC. Its protein product is CASSYLAGVLETQYF.

This sequence joins TRBV7-2 and TRBJ2-1, with 11 bases lining up with TRBD2. The V gene end was trimmed by 5 bases and the J gene end by 5 bases; junction bases not matched to a gene: 5. This CDR3 contains 15 residues. Germline V gene sequence: CDR1 SGHTA, CDR2 FQGNSA. The CDR3 DNA follows: TGTGCCAGCAGCCCTTCTAGCGGGGGGCACAATGAGCAGTTCTTC. It is translated as CASSPSSGGHNEQFF. Based on the CDR3 plus reference TRBV7-2 and TRBJ2-1, the full variable domain is GAGVSQSPSNKVTEKGKDVELRCDPISGHTALYWYRQSLGQGLEFLIYFQGNSAPDKSGLPSDRFSAERTGGSVSTLTIQRTQQEDSAVYLCASSPSSGGHNEQFFGPGTRLTVL.